The clone carrying this TCR beta chain was observed a handful of times. The antigen remains unidentified. TCRdb itself ran the 5' RACE reads through MiXCR, one entry per CDR3 protein. The sample comprises around 480,000 distinct CDR3 sequences, 13% to 15% of which are singletons, and about 1% rests with the top ten. Trimming removed 4 bases at V and 4 bases at J, with 7 bases between. The CDR3 length is 13 residues. This sample was included in a study of identical twins. Broader study findings: Where out-of-frame alpha sequences were twin-shared, they showed excess low generation probability. Invariant MAIT and iNKT cells could partly confound zero-insertion analyses. Monozygotic twins shared more out-of-frame TCR alpha than recombination models predicted. Cord blood beta clonotypes that were abundant carried fewer insertions, and memory repertoires showed no such trend.

These data also featured in a second study, about yellow fever vaccine responses in identical twins.

This rearrangement joins TRBV12-3 or TRBV12-4 to TRBJ2-2; D remains unclear. The TCR comes from a woman aged 18-29 years in good health. The sequencing input was CD4+ T cells sorted from blood. This chain's CDR3 is CASSSKGTGELFF. CDR3 nucleotides: TGTGCCAGCAGTTCTAAAGGCACCGGGGAGCTGTTTTTT.